This T cell receptor beta chain was documented in a study of glioma-infiltrating T cells after dendritic cell vaccination. Study details: Three intradermal dendritic cell vaccine injections were given every two weeks.

Sample time point: after dendritic cell vaccination, including at tumor progression/relapse. Fresh-frozen tumor tissue and more than two years of survival data were available for all. The CDR3 contains 14 residues. The germline V gene encodes CDR1 MNHEY and CDR2 SVGAGI. TCRB CDR3 was amplified from 2 ug genomic DNA or less. Only in-frame clones appear in the TCRdb table, and some are missing; sequencing was by immunoSEQ multiplex PCR. The sample shows 20,000 or so clones, about 90% of them seen only once. For this clone: The antigen remains unidentified. The junction does not match germline at one end; this may be a read error.

General study findings and limits: The cohort had few patients with full blood and tumor sets.

Sequenced material: blood, taken after dendritic cell vaccination. The chain couples TRBV6-5 to TRBJ2-7, with D hard to call. This sequence originates from a human donor with glioblastoma. The CDR3 DNA is TGTGCCAACAGTTACCCACAAAGCTCCTACGAGCAGTACTTC. Translated, it gives CANSYPQSSYEQYF.